This T cell receptor (beta chain) was obtained from a study of cytomegalovirus exposure and HLA in healthy donors. Trimming at V came to 10 bases and at J to 11 bases, leaving 10 bases not matched to a gene. CDR1 MNHNY and CDR2 SVGAGI come from the germline V gene (reference sequence). The CDR3 consists of 13 residues. Notes on the study in general: Among TCR sequences, most were rare, though some public TCRs appeared in many donors. A later analysis linked a missense variant in DCLRE1C to the trimming of TCR beta V and J genes.

To note about this clone: As yet, its antigen is unknown.

It was with 60 Vbeta and 13 Jbeta primers that the PCR ran. Profiling relied on immunoSEQ multiplex PCR, and the TCRdb table lists in-frame clones only, not all of them. This table has approximately 220,000 clones, 60% to 80% appearing once. Sequencing was done on a sample of PBMCs. The source of this sequence is a male donor in good health and CMV-seronegative. The chain carries TRBV6-6 and TRBJ2-5; 13 bases are shared with TRBD2. The CDR3: CAINGLAGVGQYF. CDR3 sequence (DNA): TGTGCCATTAACGGACTAGCGGGAGTAGGGCAGTACTTC.